This record covers a single T cell receptor beta chain. The CDR3 sequence is 13 residues long. V dropped 6 bases and J dropped 7 bases, with 10 bases sitting between them. The V gene's germline CDR1 is SNHLY and CDR2 FYNNEI. The data belong to a study of CD8 T cells in Susac syndrome. Random hexamers were used to reverse transcribe the RNA input (about 0.5 to 1 ug). A single record per CDR3 protein comes from TCRdb applying MiXCR to the immunoSEQ multiplex PCR reads. The repertoire has about 210,000 distinct CDR3 sequences, 95% of them found once; the top ten carry approximately 0.081%. The multiple sclerosis controls were treatment-naive patients, and their relapsing-remitting disease was stable or active.

This sequence originates from a human donor with multiple sclerosis. The chain recombines TRBV2 with TRBJ1-6; no reliable D call. Sequencing used CD4+ T cells from PBMCs. Here the CDR3 reads CASRTHQNSPLHF. In nucleotides, the CDR3 is TGTGCCAGCAGGACACACCAAAATTCACCCCTCCACTTT.